These 14 T cell receptor beta chains were all obtained from the same sample, sequenced in a study of early T cells in non-severe SARS-CoV-2 infection. TCRdb used MiXCR to reprocess the 5' RACE reads, holding one entry per CDR3 protein. Among some 64,000 distinct CDR3 sequences listed, roughly a sixth were seen once. Sequenced here: whole blood, sampled at baseline. The receptors here all came from an adult who was a healthcare worker with PCR-confirmed SARS-CoV-2 infection or an uninfected control (not recorded which).

This clonotype was seen at least ten times. The chain links TRBV6-6 to TRBJ1-2; 8 bases fit TRBD1. CDR3 length: 14 amino acids. Germline V lookup: CDR1 MNHNY, CDR2 SVGAGI (reference sequence). Trimming at V came to 6 bases and at J to 5 bases, leaving 8 bases not matched to a gene. CDR3 DNA: TGTGCCAGCAGGGACGGGACAGGCCGGTATGGCTACACCTTC. This codes for CASRDGTGRYGYTF.

This clonotype has only a few counts. The rearrangement uses TRBV20-1 and TRBJ2-5; no clear D. This CDR3 comprises 13 residues. The germline CDR1 and CDR2 sequences are DFQATT and SNEGSKA (reference sequence). V was shortened by 1 base and J by 5 bases, with 11 bases between the two germline ends. The CDR3 DNA is TGCAGTGCTAGAGGAGGAGATTGGGAGACCCAGTACTTC. Amino acid sequence: CSARGGDWETQYF.

As DNA, the CDR3 is TGTGCCAGCAGTTTAGGGACATTTGGAGAGACCCAGTACTTC. Amino acid sequence: CASSLGTFGETQYF. The genes are TRBV27 and TRBJ2-5, with a weak D call TRBD1 (6 bases). Trimming took off 2 bases at V and 4 bases at J, with 11 bases between the two ends. The CDR3 covers 14 residues. CDR1 and CDR2 (germline): MNHEY, SMNVEV (reference sequence).

This clonotype was seen only a few times. The rearrangement links TRBV18 to TRBJ2-5; the D gene is possibly TRBD2 (6 bases). Germline-derived CDR1 and CDR2 are KGHSH and LQKENI. V shed 6 bases and J shed 5 bases, with 10 bases lying between them. The CDR3 is made up of 12 amino acids. As DNA, the CDR3 is TGTGCCAGCTCGACCGGAGGGGAGACCCAGTACTTC. It translates to CASSTGGETQYF.

This clonotype appeared many times. This sequence joins TRBV30 and TRBJ2-3; D might be TRBD1 (6 bases). The CDR3 totals 12 residues. CDR1 is GTSNPN and CDR2 is SVGIG in the germline V gene (reference sequence). Deletions cut 5 bases from V and 4 bases from J, with 10 bases between. The CDR3 region has the DNA TGTGCCTGGCAGGGGCAGGCAGATACGCAGTATTTT. As protein: CAWQGQADTQYF.

This clonotype was seen at least ten times. This chain connects TRBV28 to TRBJ1-2; 8 bases are a match to TRBD1. The CDR3 contains 14 residues. Germline CDR1 reads MDHEN; CDR2 reads SYDVKM. Unmatched junction bases numbered 4, after V lost 4 bases and J lost 3 bases. Here the CDR3 reads CASSSRGRHYGYTF. In DNA, the CDR3 is TGTGCCAGCAGTTCCAGGGGGCGCCACTATGGCTACACCTTC.

The chain carries TRBV28 and TRBJ2-7, with D maybe TRBD1 (6 bases). The CDR3 has 14 amino acids. CDR1 MDHEN and CDR2 SYDVKM come from the germline V gene. V was pared by 3 bases and J by 2 bases, with 11 bases between. The CDR3 loop reads CASSLPRGTYEQYF. CDR3 DNA sequence: TGTGCCAGCAGTTTGCCAAGGGGGACCTACGAGCAGTACTTC.

This chain joins TRBV7-8 and TRBJ2-7; D perhaps matches TRBD2 (5 bases). The CDR3 sequence is 12 residues long. Germline CDR1 SGHVS, CDR2 FQNEAQ. Between the trimmed V and J ends, which lost 7 bases and 6 bases, there was a span of 13 bases. CDR3: CASTEGLGEQYF. Here the CDR3 DNA reads TGTGCCAGCACCGAGGGCCTCGGCGAGCAGTACTTC.

This chain connects TRBV7-2 to TRBJ2-1; unclear D gene. Germline loops: CDR1 SGHTA, CDR2 FQGNSA. The CDR3 spans 15 residues. Trimming took off 2 bases at V and 0 bases at J, with 8 bases between the two ends. The CDR3 here is CASSLNRYSYNEQFF. The CDR3 nucleotides read TGTGCCAGCAGCTTAAATCGTTACTCCTACAATGAGCAGTTCTTC.

This clonotype was seen a handful of times. The chain combines TRBV2 with TRBJ2-1, with 10 bases lining up with TRBD2. V lost 1 base, J lost 3 bases, and 9 bases stayed unmatched. Germline-derived CDR1 and CDR2 are SNHLY and FYNNEI. The CDR3 sequence is 18 residues long. The CDR3 nucleotides are TGTGCCAGCAGTGAAGGATCGTTGCTAGCGGGAGACTACAATGAGCAGTTCTTC. Translation: CASSEGSLLAGDYNEQFF. Looking up the rest from reference TRBV2 and TRBJ2-1 gives the full variable domain: EPEVTQTPSHQVTQMGQEVILRCVPISNHLYFYWYRQILGQKVEFLVSFYNNEISEKSEIFDDQFSVERPDGSNFTLKIRSTKLEDSAMYFCASSEGSLLAGDYNEQFFGPGTRLTVL.

This chain links TRBV9 with TRBJ2-3; 8 bases align to TRBD2. The trim removed 1 base at V and 4 bases at J, leaving 2 bases unmatched. This CDR3 comprises 14 residues. From germline, CDR1 is SGDLS and CDR2 YYNGEE. The CDR3 loop reads CASSVRAGADTQYF. The CDR3 nucleotides read TGTGCCAGCAGCGTACGAGCGGGAGCAGATACGCAGTATTTT.

The genes are TRBV7-2 and TRBJ2-3; 7 bases agree with TRBD2. Germline-derived CDR1 and CDR2 are SGHTA and FQGNSA. The CDR3 contains 14 residues. V was pared by 1 base and J by 5 bases, with 3 bases of the junction left unmatched. CDR3 DNA: TGTGCCAGCAGCTTAGGACTAGCTGGAGATACGCAGTATTTT. Protein product: CASSLGLAGDTQYF.

This clonotype appeared a few times. V is TRBV14 and J is TRBJ1-3; the D is unclear. The CDR3 runs 13 residues. V dropped 0 bases and J dropped 5 bases, with 5 bases sitting between them. CDR1 and CDR2 (germline): SGHDN, FVKESK. The CDR3 spells CASSQDLRNTIYF. In DNA form, the CDR3 reads TGTGCCAGCAGCCAAGACCTGCGAAACACCATATATTTT.

This chain links TRBV5-1 with TRBJ2-2; no definite D call. The germline gives CDR1 SGHRS, CDR2 YFSETQ. This CDR3 has 14 residues. Deletions cut 2 bases from V and 6 bases from J, with 11 bases between. The CDR3 is CASSLRPQPGELFF. In DNA, the CDR3 is TGCGCCAGCAGCTTAAGACCCCAACCCGGGGAGCTGTTTTTT.